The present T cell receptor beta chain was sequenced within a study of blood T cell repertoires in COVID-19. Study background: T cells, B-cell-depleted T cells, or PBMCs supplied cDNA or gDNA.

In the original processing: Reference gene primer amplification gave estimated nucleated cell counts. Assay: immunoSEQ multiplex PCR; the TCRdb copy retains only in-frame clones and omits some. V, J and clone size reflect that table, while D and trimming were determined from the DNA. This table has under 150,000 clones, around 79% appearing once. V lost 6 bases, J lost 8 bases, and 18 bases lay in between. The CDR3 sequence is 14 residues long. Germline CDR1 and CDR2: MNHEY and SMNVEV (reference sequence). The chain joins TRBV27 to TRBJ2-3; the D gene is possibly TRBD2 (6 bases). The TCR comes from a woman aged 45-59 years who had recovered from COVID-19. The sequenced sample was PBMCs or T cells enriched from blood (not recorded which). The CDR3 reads CASSLDTSSGTQYF. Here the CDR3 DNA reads TGTGCCAGCAGCTTGGACACTAGCTCTGGTACGCAGTATTTT.